Listed here are 10 T cell receptor beta chains from one sample, sequenced in a study of T cell changes during pregnancy in multiple sclerosis. Some clones are missing from TCRdb's copy, which holds only in-frame ones; the method was immunoSEQ multiplex PCR. The table shows approximately 100,000 clones, with about 94% occurring only once. Material: peripheral blood, obtained before pregnancy. These receptors came from a female donor with multiple sclerosis, enrolled in a pregnancy study.

The chain has TRBV10-3 and TRBJ2-7, with TRBD1 as a possible D gene (6 bases). V was cut by 2 bases and J by 2 bases, with 16 bases left in between. Germline-derived CDR1 and CDR2 are ENHRY and SYGVKD. The CDR3 spans 16 residues. CDR3 amino acids: CAISEGPGQKTYEQYF. Here the CDR3 DNA reads TGTGCCATCAGTGAGGGTCCCGGACAGAAAACCTACGAGCAGTACTTC.

The chain carries TRBV19 and TRBJ2-7, with D unresolved. CDR3 length: 18 amino acids. CDR1 LNHDA and CDR2 SQIVND come from the germline V gene (reference sequence). The V gene lost 2 bases and the J gene lost 0 bases, with 20 bases spanning the gap. The CDR3 spells CASSIQYPRLASSYEQYF. CDR3 nucleotides: TGTGCCAGTAGTATACAGTACCCTAGGCTCGCCAGCTCCTACGAGCAGTACTTC.

The rearrangement uses TRBV9 and TRBJ1-5; D unresolved. V dropped 0 bases and J dropped 6 bases, with 7 bases sitting between them. The CDR3 has 13 residues. The germline V gene has CDR1 SGDLS and CDR2 YYNGEE. CDR3 sequence: CASSVGAIQPQHF. The CDR3 nucleotides are TGTGCCAGCAGCGTAGGGGCGATTCAGCCCCAGCATTTT.

The chain recombines TRBV10-1 with TRBJ2-1; TRBD2 aligns across 8 bases. The CDR3 totals 18 residues. Trimming at V came to 3 bases and at J to 7 bases, leaving 17 bases not matched to a gene. From germline, CDR1 is WNHNN and CDR2 SYGVQD (reference sequence). The CDR3 nucleotides read TGCGCCAGCAGTGACCCTGGCCCTGGAATAGCGGGATTAAATGAGCAGTTCTTC. Translating gives CASSDPGPGIAGLNEQFF.

The V gene is TRBV4-1, the J gene TRBJ2-2, with D maybe TRBD1 (6 bases). This CDR3 is built from 16 residues. V dropped 5 bases and J dropped 5 bases, with 18 bases sitting between them. Germline-derived CDR1 and CDR2 are MGHRA and YSYEKL. The CDR3: CASSWQPGQSTGELFF. For the CDR3, the DNA is TGCGCCAGCAGCTGGCAACCGGGACAATCGACCGGGGAGCTGTTTTTT.

The chain combines TRBV19 with TRBJ1-4, with D perhaps matching TRBD1 (5 bases). Germline V gene sequence: CDR1 LNHDA, CDR2 SQIVND (reference sequence). The CDR3 extends over 14 amino acids. V lost 4 bases, J lost 5 bases, and 11 bases lay in between. The CDR3, as DNA: TGTGCCAGTAGTAAACAGGCCCGGAATGAAAAACTGTTTTTT. This gives the protein CASSKQARNEKLFF.

The chain links TRBV27 to TRBJ2-7; tentative D call: TRBD2 (5 bases). Per the germline V gene, CDR1 is MNHEY and CDR2 is SMNVEV (reference sequence). CDR3 size: 15 residues. The germline V and J ends were trimmed by 5 bases and 2 bases, with 16 bases remaining between them. The CDR3 DNA reads TGTGCCAGCAGTCGATCGAGGGCAGGTCCCTACGAGCAGTACTTC. Residues: CASSRSRAGPYEQYF.

The CDR3 loop is CASSSNSRLYGYTF. CDR3 nucleotide sequence: TGTGCCAGCAGTTCTAACTCCAGGCTCTATGGCTACACCTTC. V is TRBV28 and J is TRBJ1-2, with D hard to call. The CDR3 is 14 residues long. Trimming left V 4 bases short and J 4 bases short, with 13 bases between. The germline CDR1 and CDR2 sequences are MDHEN and SYDVKM.

The chain employs TRBV5-1 and TRBJ2-2, with 11 nucleotides matching TRBD2. This CDR3 is 16 amino acids long. Germline V CDR1 and CDR2: SGHRS, YFSETQ. Unmatched junction bases numbered 5, after V lost 2 bases and J lost 5 bases. The CDR3 sequence: CASSFTSGRPTGELFF. CDR3 coding DNA: TGCGCCAGCAGCTTTACTAGCGGGAGACCTACCGGGGAGCTGTTTTTT.

This rearrangement joins TRBV19 to TRBJ2-3; 9 bases map to TRBD2. The CDR3 extends over 16 amino acids. The germline V gene encodes CDR1 LNHDA and CDR2 SQIVND (reference sequence). Losses at the gene ends were 3 bases for V and 6 bases for J; bases not matched to a gene: 10. CDR3 region: CASSIIAGGPVDTQYF. The CDR3 DNA sequence: TGTGCCAGTAGTATTATTGCGGGAGGGCCGGTGGATACGCAGTATTTT.